The 18 T cell receptor beta chains below all came from one sample that was sequenced in a study of blood T cell repertoires in COVID-19. Clones were sequenced by immunoSEQ multiplex PCR, and TCRdb holds only the in-frame ones, with some missing. This sample has about 140,000 clones; approximately 84% occur once, and the top ten carry roughly 3.4%. Sequenced material: PBMCs or T cells enriched from blood (not recorded which). These receptors originate from a woman in her 50s with acute COVID-19.

CDR3 sequence reads: CASRGTDSGANVLTF. The CDR3 DNA follows: TGTGCCAGCAGGGGGACAGACTCTGGGGCCAACGTCCTGACTTTC. The J gene is TRBJ2-6, the V gene TRBV2; 7 bases line up with TRBD1. The length of the CDR3 is 15 residues. The J segment lost 0 bases and the V segment lost 6 bases, leaving 2 bases of the junction unmatched. Germline V CDR1 and CDR2: SNHLY, FYNNEI.

This clone was seen a few times. V is TRBV28 and J is TRBJ1-1; no firm D call. Germline V lookup: CDR1 MDHEN, CDR2 SYDVKM. The CDR3 is 15 residues long. V was pared by 8 bases and J by 0 bases, with 16 bases between. This chain's CDR3 is CASGPLGPLNTEAFF. The CDR3 DNA reads as TGTGCCAGCGGGCCATTGGGTCCCTTGAACACTGAAGCTTTCTTT. The full variable domain, completed using reference TRBV28 and TRBJ1-1, is DVKVTQSSRYLVKRTGEKVFLECVQDMDHENMFWYRQDPGLGLRLIYFSYDVKMKEKGDIPEGYSVSREKKERFSLILESASTNQTSMYLCASGPLGPLNTEAFFGQGTRLTVV.

The J gene is TRBJ1-1, the V gene TRBV14; no firm D call. This CDR3 is 14 amino acids long. Germline V gene lookup returns CDR1 SGHDN and CDR2 FVKESK. Trimming cost V 4 bases and J 4 bases, with 13 bases left between them. The CDR3 DNA follows: TGTGCCAGCAGCCCCTTATGGGAGGGCACTGAAGCTTTCTTT. It encodes CASSPLWEGTEAFF.

The chain is built from TRBV11-1 and TRBJ2-3, with 8 nucleotides matching TRBD1. V was pared by 7 bases and J by 2 bases, with 8 bases of the junction left unmatched. Germline lookup yields CDR1 SGHAT and CDR2 FQDESV (reference sequence). The CDR3 extends over 15 amino acids. The CDR3: CASTVHRGVTDTQYF. As DNA, the CDR3 is TGTGCCAGCACCGTACACAGGGGGGTCACAGATACGCAGTATTTT.

The chain uses TRBV6-6 and TRBJ1-6; TRBD1 is a possible D gene (5 bases). The germline V gene has CDR1 MNHNY and CDR2 SVGAGI (reference sequence). The CDR3 has 20 residues. Deletions cut 6 bases from V and 0 bases from J, with 24 bases between. DNA of the CDR3: TGTGCCAGCAGCGACGAAAATGACAGAATCCAGAGCTCCTATAATTCACCCCTCCACTTT. Translation gives CASSDENDRIQSSYNSPLHF.

This chain uses TRBV29-1 with TRBJ2-6; D perhaps matches TRBD1 (5 bases). This CDR3 has 16 amino acids. V lost 2 bases and J lost 2, with 13 bases in between. Germline CDR1 and CDR2: SQVTM and ANQGSEA. The CDR3 loop reads CSVEKLAGTGANVLTF. The CDR3 DNA reads TGCAGCGTTGAAAAACTGGCAGGGACTGGGGCCAACGTCCTGACTTTC.

V gene TRBV11-3 combines with J gene TRBJ2-1; 8 positions agree with TRBD2. The CDR3 is 17 amino acids. V lost 4 bases to trimming and J lost 2 bases; unmatched junction nucleotides: 10. Germline CDR1 SGHNT, CDR2 YENEEA. The CDR3 nucleotides read TGTGCCAGCAGCTCCCTCAACCTAGCGGGCACCTACAATGAGCAGTTCTTC. Amino acid sequence: CASSSLNLAGTYNEQFF.

This clone showed up just once. Other DNA sequences in this sample translate to the same CDR3. The genes are TRBV19 and TRBJ2-7; 11 bases are shared with TRBD2. From germline, CDR1 is LNHDA and CDR2 SQIVND (reference sequence). V lost 5 bases to trimming and J lost 3 bases; unmatched junction nucleotides: 6. This CDR3 is 15 amino acids long. The CDR3 reads CASSPGTSGSYEQYF. The DNA of the CDR3 is TGTGCCAGTAGTCCTGGGACTAGCGGCAGCTACGAGCAGTACTTC.

The rearrangement links TRBV15 to TRBJ2-5, with a weak D call TRBD2 (6 bases). The V gene lost 5 bases and the J gene lost 4 bases, with 11 bases spanning the gap. Germline CDR1 and CDR2: LNHNV and YYDKDF (reference sequence). This CDR3 comprises 13 residues. The DNA of the CDR3 is TGTGCCACCAGCGGAGGGAGTCGAGAGACCCAGTACTTC. It yields the protein CATSGGSRETQYF.

This chain joins TRBV5-1 and TRBJ2-7; 11 bases are a match to TRBD1. CDR3 length equals 14 residues. Per the germline V gene, CDR1 is SGHRS and CDR2 is YFSETQ. With 4 bases clipped from V and 7 bases from J, the junction kept 7 bases outside the gene matches. The CDR3 DNA sequence: TGCGCCAGCAGCCGGACAGGGGGCGGGGGTGAGCAGTACTTC. Translated: CASSRTGGGGEQYF. The full variable domain, in which reference TRBV5-1 and TRBJ2-7 provide the parts outside the CDR3, is KAGVTQTPRYLIKTRGQQVTLSCSPISGHRSVSWYQQTPGQGLQFLFEYFSETQRNKGNFPGRFSGRQFSNSRSEMNVSTLELGDSALYLCASSRTGGGGEQYFGPGTRLTVT.

This rearrangement joins TRBV29-1 to TRBJ2-2; 9 nucleotides align to TRBD2. In germline, CDR1 is SQVTM, CDR2 ANQGSEA. The CDR3 sequence is 13 residues long. CDR3 sequence (DNA): TGCCGCGGGGGGGTAGGGGACACCGGGGAGCTGTTTTTT. As protein: CRGGVGDTGELFF.

The chain couples TRBV5-4 to TRBJ2-7, with 15 positions matching TRBD2. The CDR3 spans 16 residues. V was clipped by 5 bases and J by 3 bases; unmatched bases: 6. CDR1 is SGHNT, CDR2 YYREEE, per germline (reference sequence). Written as DNA, the CDR3 is TGTGCCAGCAGAGAGGGACTAGCGGGAGGTGTCTACGAGCAGTACTTC. This codes for CASREGLAGGVYEQYF. The whole variable domain, remainder taken from reference TRBV5-4 and TRBJ2-7, is ETGVTQSPTHLIKTRGQQVTLRCSSQSGHNTVSWYQQALGQGPQFIFQYYREEENGRGNFPPRFSGLQFPNYSSELNVNALELDDSALYLCASREGLAGGVYEQYFGPGTRLTVT.

The chain uses TRBV7-2 and TRBJ2-7; D is undetermined. The CDR3 has 12 residues. Germline CDR1 SGHTA, CDR2 FQGNSA. V shed 5 bases and J shed 5 bases, with 10 bases lying between them. The chain's CDR3 is CASSRAFHEQYF. The CDR3 region has the DNA TGTGCCAGCAGCCGTGCGTTCCACGAGCAGTACTTC.

V usage is TRBV4-2 and J usage is TRBJ2-5, with D maybe TRBD2 (6 bases). CDR1 and CDR2 (germline): LGHNA, YNFKEQ. Between the trimmed V and J ends, which lost 1 base and 0 bases, there was a span of 12 bases. This CDR3 comprises 16 residues. The CDR3 protein is CASSQVSRGNQETQYF. CDR3 coding DNA: TGTGCCAGCAGCCAAGTGTCTCGCGGGAACCAAGAGACCCAGTACTTC.

The chain links TRBV5-8 to TRBJ2-2; D remains ambiguous. Germline V CDR1 and CDR2: SGHTS, YDEGEE. Trimming left V 4 bases short and J 0 bases short, with 7 bases between. The CDR3 consists of 14 residues. The chain's CDR3 is CASSRRANTGELFF. CDR3 sequence (DNA): TGTGCCAGCAGCCGACGGGCGAACACCGGGGAGCTGTTTTTT.

This clone was seen a handful of times. The V and J genes are TRBV11-2 and TRBJ2-3; 9 positions match TRBD2. The V and J ends lost 5 bases and 0 bases, in that order; junction bases with no gene match: 6. Germline-derived CDR1 and CDR2 are SGHAT and FQNNGV. The CDR3 loop spans 16 amino acids. The CDR3 loop is CASSAYSGRSTDTQYF. CDR3 nucleotide sequence: TGTGCCAGCAGCGCATATAGCGGGAGAAGCACAGATACGCAGTATTTT.

This rearrangement joins TRBV5-6 to TRBJ1-4; TRBD1 aligns across 9 bases. The CDR3 consists of 15 residues. J was trimmed by 8 bases and V by 0 bases; bases with no gene match: 5. Germline V gene sequence: CDR1 SGHDT, CDR2 YYEEEE. This CDR3 is CASSLAGQGREKLFF. The CDR3 DNA is TGTGCCAGCAGCTTGGCGGGACAGGGTCGGGAAAAACTGTTTTTT.

CDR3 loop: CSVALRVAGPRGEQFF. CDR3 DNA: TGCAGCGTTGCCTTAAGGGTTGCGGGACCGAGGGGAGAGCAGTTCTTC. V and J are TRBV29-1 and TRBJ2-1; possibly TRBD2 for D (6 bases). The CDR3 loop spans 16 amino acids. Trimming shortened V by 4 bases and J by 10 bases, and 26 bases separated the two germline ends. CDR1 SQVTM and CDR2 ANQGSEA come from the germline V gene.